This T cell receptor (beta chain) was retrieved from a study of control samples from healthy donors and cancer patients. As regards this clone: The sample carries other DNA sequences with the same CDR3.

Clones were sequenced by immunoSEQ multiplex PCR, and TCRdb holds only the in-frame ones, with some missing. Counted here are 45,000 to 60,000 clones, about 95% occurring once; the ten biggest clones make up 3.5% to 4.5%. The CDR3 contains 17 residues. V lost 1 base and J lost 5, with 17 bases in between. Germline values: CDR1 SGHTA, CDR2 FQGNSA. Sequenced input: blood. This clonotype was sampled from a man younger than 40 in good health. V and J are TRBV7-2 and TRBJ2-2; possibly TRBD1 or TRBD2 for D (7 bases each). CDR3 loop: CASSLEIGQGGTGELFF. CDR3 sequence (DNA): TGTGCCAGCAGCTTAGAAATAGGGCAGGGGGGGACCGGGGAGCTGTTTTTT.